This T cell receptor (beta chain) emerged from a study of siplizumab effects on memory and regulatory T cells. This clone was seen once. Antigen unknown. Study-wide findings and caveats: The study found naive T cells seemingly more diverse than memory cells and seemingly major alloresponse contributors. The average Treg-derived proportion among mappable alloreactive CD4+ clones was 65% to 80% with siplizumab versus 25% to 30% in controls. A minor fraction of alloreactive clones, and no more, mapped to unstimulated subsets. In siplizumab cultures, the suppressive function of proliferating Tregs remained unconfirmed.

Germline V gene data show CDR1 as LNHDA and CDR2 as SQIVND (reference sequence). This CDR3 comprises 15 residues. The V end lost 3 bases, the J end lost 0 bases, and 10 bases lay between the germline ends. Profiling relied on immunoSEQ multiplex PCR, and the TCRdb table lists in-frame clones only, not all of them. Among approximately 100,000 clones listed, about 93% were seen once. This TCR was sampled from a human donor in good health. The rearrangement uses TRBV19 and TRBJ2-3; no clear D gene. What was sequenced was non-Treg CD4+ T cells sorted from blood. The CDR3 sequence is CASSIRAPSTDTQYF. The CDR3, as DNA: TGTGCCAGTAGTATCAGAGCACCTAGCACAGATACGCAGTATTTT.